This TCR beta chain was documented in a study of blood T cell repertoires in COVID-19. Study overall: PBMCs, B-cell-depleted T cells, or T cells were the source of the cDNA or gDNA that made up the material.

Using immunoSEQ multiplex PCR, the repertoire was profiled, and TCRdb retains in-frame clones only, with some absent. The sample shows about 99,000 clones, roughly four fifths of them seen only once. V was clipped by 6 bases and J by 1 base; unmatched bases: 1. CDR3 length equals 14 residues. Looked up from germline, CDR1 is LNHDA and CDR2 is SQIVND (reference sequence). Comment on this clone: Different DNA sequences within this sample yield the same CDR3.

The rearrangement links TRBV19 to TRBJ1-5; 9 nucleotides match TRBD1. The sample taken for sequencing was peripheral blood. This sequence originates from a man older than 75 with COVID-19, enrolled during active disease. CDR3 sequence: CASSGTGSNQPQHF. In DNA, the CDR3 is TGTGCCAGTAGCGGGACAGGGAGCAATCAGCCCCAGCATTTT.